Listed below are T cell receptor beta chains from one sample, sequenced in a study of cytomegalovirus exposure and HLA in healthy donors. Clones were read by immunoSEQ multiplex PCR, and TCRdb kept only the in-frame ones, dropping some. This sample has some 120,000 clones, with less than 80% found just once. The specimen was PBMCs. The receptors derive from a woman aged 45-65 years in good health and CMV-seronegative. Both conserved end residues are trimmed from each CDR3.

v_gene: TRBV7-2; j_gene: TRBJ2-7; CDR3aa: ASSLGQGAHEQY
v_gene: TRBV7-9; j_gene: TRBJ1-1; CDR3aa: ASSWTGYMNTEAF
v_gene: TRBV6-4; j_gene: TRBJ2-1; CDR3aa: ASSSGQGSYNEQF
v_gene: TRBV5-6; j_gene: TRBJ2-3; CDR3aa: ASSSGPGLAGGATDTQY
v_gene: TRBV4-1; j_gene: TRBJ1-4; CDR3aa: ASSRGQGANNEKLF
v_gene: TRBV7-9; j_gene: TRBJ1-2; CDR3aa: ASSKRDFDRVGMGYT
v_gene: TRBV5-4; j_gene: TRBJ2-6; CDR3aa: ASSRGGLSEAGGANVLT
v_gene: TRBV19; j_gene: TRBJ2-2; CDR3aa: ASSMGLENTGELF
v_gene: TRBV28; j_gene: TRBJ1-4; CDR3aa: ASSIGVGGPMEKKLF
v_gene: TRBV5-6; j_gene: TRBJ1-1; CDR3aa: ASSLLLTTNTEAF
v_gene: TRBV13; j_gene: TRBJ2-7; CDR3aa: ASSWSSAGDEQY
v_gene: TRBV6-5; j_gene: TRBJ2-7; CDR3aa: ATQSGRVYEQY
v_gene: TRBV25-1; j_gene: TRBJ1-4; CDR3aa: ASSESGTGGNEKLF
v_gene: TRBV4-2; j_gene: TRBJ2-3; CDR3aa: ASSQVYSGEDTQY
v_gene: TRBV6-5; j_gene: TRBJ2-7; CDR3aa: ASSFTGTYEQY
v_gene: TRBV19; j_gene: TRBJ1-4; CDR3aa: ASSNRGQFAATNEKLF
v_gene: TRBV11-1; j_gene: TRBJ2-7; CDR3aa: ASSLAGGTYEQY
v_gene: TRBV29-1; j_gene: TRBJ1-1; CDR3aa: SVDVGGTTEAF
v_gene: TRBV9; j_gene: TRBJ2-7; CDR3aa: ASSVAGTSGTYEQY
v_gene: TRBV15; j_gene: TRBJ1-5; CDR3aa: ATSRDGRVGSNQPQH
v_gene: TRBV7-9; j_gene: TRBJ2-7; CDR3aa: ASSLISDWQGLYEQY
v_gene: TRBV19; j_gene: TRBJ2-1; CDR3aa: ASSTLVAGWNPEQF
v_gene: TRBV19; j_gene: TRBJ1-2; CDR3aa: ASSLPGQTFAYT
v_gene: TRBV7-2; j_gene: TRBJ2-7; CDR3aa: ASSLADRGRQY
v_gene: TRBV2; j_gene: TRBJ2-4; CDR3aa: ASSEQGRKNIQY
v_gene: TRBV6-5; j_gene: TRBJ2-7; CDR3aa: ASSPGGGYEQY